This TCR beta chain comes out of a study of blood T cell repertoires in COVID-19. The overall study: Italy, Spain and the United States were the sources of the convalescent and acute COVID-19 samples. Sources were T cells, B-cell-depleted T cells, or PBMCs; the material itself was cDNA or gDNA.

Germline V gene data show CDR1 as WSHSY and CDR2 as SAAADI. The CDR3 has 14 amino acids. Losses at the gene ends were 4 bases for V and 3 bases for J; bases not matched to a gene: 5. As processed by the authors: The authors estimated nucleated cell counts from reference gene primer amplification. This table comes from immunoSEQ multiplex PCR, and its TCRdb copy is limited to in-frame clones, with some not included. The V and J calls and the clone size are those of that table, but D and trimming were determined from the DNA. The sample yields fewer than 40,000 clones, around 85% seen once. The V call is TRBV10-2, the J call TRBJ2-7, with 8 bases lining up with TRBD1. This TCR was sampled from a woman over 75 with active or convalescent COVID-19. Sequenced input: peripheral blood. CDR3 coding DNA: TGCGCCAGCAGTGGAGACAGGGGATTCTACGAGCAGTACTTC. Translated, it gives CASSGDRGFYEQYF.